Listed below are T cell receptor beta chains from one sample, sequenced in a study of T cell responses to AZD1222 COVID-19 vaccine. Repertoires were generated with immunoSEQ multiplex PCR, while TCRdb's copy carries only in-frame clones and drops some. The table has around 170,000 clones, around 90% seen once; the top ten hold roughly 0.99%. The sample here was peripheral blood, taken on day 0 of AZD1222 vaccination. The receptors come from an adult in good health. Both conserved end residues are part of each CDR3. A D gene is named only where the DNA matches it firmly. Clone size appears in some rows only: once, few, many, or a class for an expanded clone.

NA TRBJ2-5 TRBD2 TRBV19 CASKDLLAGSETQYF TGTGCCAGTAAGGACTTGCTAGCGGGGTCCGAGACCCAGTACTTC
NA TRBJ1-1 NA TRBV4-1 CASSLRTPNTEAFF TGCGCCAGCAGCCTAAGGACACCAAACACTGAAGCTTTCTTT
NA TRBJ1-5 NA TRBV3-1/TRBV3-2 CASSQNRNQPQHF TGTGCCAGCAGCCAGAATCGGAACCAGCCCCAGCATTTT
once TRBJ2-3 TRBD2 TRBV5-6 CASSSLAGGRSTDTQYF TGTGCCAGCAGCTCACTAGCGGGGGGGCGTAGCACAGATACGCAGTATTTT
NA TRBJ2-3 NA TRBV5-1 CASSLDREGYTQYF TGCGCCAGCAGCTTGGACAGGGAGGGTTATACGCAGTATTTT
once TRBJ2-1 NA TRBV20-1 CSALGNEQFF TGCAGTGCTTTAGGGAATGAGCAGTTCTTC
NA TRBJ1-5 NA TRBV19 CASSTTGTDQPQHF TGTGCCAGTAGTACGACAGGCACCGATCAGCCCCAGCATTTT
NA TRBJ1-2 NA TRBV6-6 CASSPRRGSSYGYTF TGTGCCAGCAGCCCCCGACGCGGTTCCAGCTATGGCTACACCTTC
NA TRBJ2-7 TRBD1 TRBV6-5 CASHQGGAYEQYF TGTGCCAGCCATCAAGGGGGCGCCTACGAGCAGTACTTC
NA TRBJ2-7 TRBD2 TRBV6-1 CASSEASGSYEQYF TGTGCCAGCAGTGAAGCTAGCGGGAGCTACGAGCAGTACTTC
NA TRBJ1-6 NA TRBV7-6 CASSPNPSSYNSPLHF TGTGCCAGCAGCCCGAACCCGAGCTCCTATAATTCACCCCTCCACTTT
once TRBJ1-2 TRBD1 TRBV2 CASRLAGGDYTF TGTGCCAGCCGGCTGGCAGGGGGCGACTACACCTTC
once TRBJ2-7 TRBD2 TRBV7-8 CASSLGRRAGGPFEQYF TGTGCCAGCAGCTTAGGGCGGAGGGCGGGAGGGCCTTTCGAGCAGTACTTC
once TRBJ2-1 NA TRBV21-1 CASSKESREGSYNEQFF TGTGCCAGCAGCAAAGAGTCCCGAGAGGGTTCCTACAATGAGCAGTTCTTC
once TRBJ1-6 NA TRBV5-6 CASSFGTTNSPLHF TGTGCCAGCAGCTTCGGGACGACTAATTCACCCCTCCACTTT
once TRBJ1-5 TRBD1 TRBV27 CASRGQGTNQPQHF TGTGCCAGCAGGGGACAGGGGACCAATCAGCCCCAGCATTTT
once TRBJ1-1 NA TRBV5-1 CASSWDIGNTEAFF TGCGCCAGCAGCTGGGACATCGGGAACACTGAAGCTTTCTTT
few TRBJ1-1 NA TRBV6-5 CASSYSDSNTEAFF TGTGCCAGCAGTTACTCGGACTCCAACACTGAAGCTTTCTTT
NA TRBJ1-2 NA TRBV7-3 CASSLGGNNYGYTF TGTGCCAGCAGCTTAGGCGGAAACAACTATGGCTACACCTTC
NA TRBJ2-7 NA TRBV27 CASKGDGYSYEQYF TGTGCCAGCAAGGGGGACGGCTACTCCTACGAGCAGTACTTC
NA TRBJ2-7 TRBD1 TRBV6-6 CASSPGGYEQYF TGTGCCAGCAGTCCAGGGGGCTACGAGCAGTACTTC
NA TRBJ2-7 NA TRBV7-2 CASSLREGKSYEQYF TGTGCCAGCAGCTTGCGCGAAGGGAAGTCCTACGAGCAGTACTTC
once TRBJ2-5 NA TRBV6-1 CASSEAATGSQETQYF TGTGCCAGCAGTGAAGCCGCAACAGGGTCCCAAGAGACCCAGTACTTC
NA TRBJ1-1 NA TRBV19 CASSGQNTEAFF TGTGCCAGTAGCGGTCAGAACACTGAAGCTTTCTTT
NA TRBJ2-7 TRBD1 TRBV28 CASSLSTTGQGAVEQYF TGTGCCAGCAGTTTATCCACTACGGGACAGGGGGCTGTCGAGCAGTACTTC
NA TRBJ2-1 NA TRBV7-2 CASSPEGEQFF TGTGCCAGCAGCCCGGAAGGTGAGCAGTTCTTC
NA TRBJ2-1 TRBD1 TRBV19 CAAGQGLNEQFF TGTGCCGCGGGACAGGGCCTCAATGAGCAGTTCTTC
NA TRBJ1-4 NA TRBV19 CASSIGGRSNEKLFF TGTGCCAGTAGTATTGGCGGTCGATCGAATGAAAAACTGTTTTTT
NA TRBJ1-5 NA TRBV7-2 CASSLGREQPQHF TGTGCCAGCAGCTTAGGGAGAGAACAGCCCCAGCATTTT
once TRBJ1-2 NA TRBV29-1 CSVFPTTQGSQGYTF TGCAGCGTTTTTCCCACAACCCAGGGATCACAAGGCTACACCTTC
once TRBJ2-7 NA TRBV11-2 CASSLSNGYEQYF TGTGCCAGCAGCTTATCGAACGGGTACGAGCAGTACTTC
once TRBJ1-5 TRBD1 TRBV28 CASSSSTGGPNQPQHF TGTGCCAGCAGTTCCTCTACAGGGGGCCCAAATCAGCCCCAGCATTTT
NA TRBJ1-2 TRBD1 TRBV2 CASNPDRDVGYTF TGTGCCAGCAACCCGGACAGGGATGTGGGCTACACCTTC
NA TRBJ2-1 NA TRBV9 CASSVALGEAYNEQFF TGTGCCAGCAGCGTAGCTCTGGGGGAGGCATACAATGAGCAGTTCTTC
NA TRBJ2-7 TRBD2 TRBV28 CASSPLGAGVAGEQYF TGTGCCAGCAGCCCCCTCGGGGCGGGAGTAGCTGGCGAGCAGTACTTC
few TRBJ2-7 TRBD2 TRBV27 CASSLLGTSGRVEQYF TGTGCCAGCAGTTTACTTGGGACTAGCGGGAGGGTCGAGCAGTACTTC
NA TRBJ1-1 TRBD1 TRBV29-1 CSVAIPGQGTTEAFF TGCAGCGTTGCGATACCGGGACAGGGGACCACTGAAGCTTTCTTT
NA TRBJ2-4 NA TRBV13 CASSGTNIQYF TGTGCCAGCAGCGGGACTAACATTCAGTACTTC
NA TRBJ2-5 TRBD2 TRBV7-6 CASSLGGSGGGTQYF TGTGCCAGCAGCTTAGGGGGGAGCGGGGGAGGGACCCAGTACTTC
NA TRBJ2-7 NA TRBV6-5 CASSYSYGESSYEQYF TGTGCCAGCAGTTACTCGTACGGGGAGAGTTCCTACGAGCAGTACTTC
NA TRBJ2-7 TRBD1 TRBV4-3 CASSQDSTGAYEQYF TGCGCCAGCAGCCAAGATTCCACAGGGGCTTACGAGCAGTACTTC